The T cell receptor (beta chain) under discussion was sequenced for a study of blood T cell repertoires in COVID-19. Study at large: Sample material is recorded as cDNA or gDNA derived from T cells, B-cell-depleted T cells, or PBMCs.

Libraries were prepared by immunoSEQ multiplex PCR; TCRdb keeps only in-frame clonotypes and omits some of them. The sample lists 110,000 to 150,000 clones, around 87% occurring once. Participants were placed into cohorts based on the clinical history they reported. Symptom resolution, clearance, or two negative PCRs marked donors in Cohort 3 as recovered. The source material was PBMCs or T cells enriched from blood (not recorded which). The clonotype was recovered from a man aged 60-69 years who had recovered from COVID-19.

This CDR3 is CASSGHRGPYEQYF. For the CDR3, the DNA is TGTGCCAGCAGTGGCCACAGGGGGCCCTACGAGCAGTACTTC. The chain recombines TRBV28 with TRBJ2-7, with TRBD1 matching over 9 bases. Germline-derived CDR1 and CDR2 are MDHEN and SYDVKM. The CDR3 is made up of 14 amino acids. After removal of 5 bases from V and 2 bases from J, the junction contained 4 bases not matched to a gene.